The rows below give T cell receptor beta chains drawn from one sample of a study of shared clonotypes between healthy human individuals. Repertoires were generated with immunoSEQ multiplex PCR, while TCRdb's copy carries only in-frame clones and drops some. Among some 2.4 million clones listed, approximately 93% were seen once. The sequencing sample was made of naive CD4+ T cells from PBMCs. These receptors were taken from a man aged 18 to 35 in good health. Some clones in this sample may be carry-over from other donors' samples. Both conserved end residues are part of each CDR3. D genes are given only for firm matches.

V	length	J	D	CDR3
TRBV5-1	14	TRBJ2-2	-	CASSLAVNTGELFF
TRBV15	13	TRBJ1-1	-	CATSSRWGKEAFF
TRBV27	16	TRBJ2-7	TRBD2	CASSIRRASGSYEQYF
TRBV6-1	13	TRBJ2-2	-	CAGAGTNTGELFF
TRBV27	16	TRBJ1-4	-	CASSPSWDLPNEKLFF
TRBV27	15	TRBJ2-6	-	CASSRKGSGANVLTF
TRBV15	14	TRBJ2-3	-	CATGTTGGTDTQYF
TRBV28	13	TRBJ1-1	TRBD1	CASSQNRGPEAFF
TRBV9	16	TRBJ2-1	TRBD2	CASSVEGTSGSNEQFF
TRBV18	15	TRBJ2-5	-	CASSPLGGAGETQYF
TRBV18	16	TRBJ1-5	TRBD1	CASSLWAQGAYQPQHF
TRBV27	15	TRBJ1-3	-	CASKSDSARGNTIYF
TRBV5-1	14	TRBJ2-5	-	CASSLVGGEETQYF
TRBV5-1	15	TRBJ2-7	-	CASSLALAPSYEQYF
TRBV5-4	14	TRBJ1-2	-	CASSSPQVTYGYTF
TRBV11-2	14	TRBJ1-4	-	CASSLDPYNEKLFF
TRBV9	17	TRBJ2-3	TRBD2	CASSVGLAGATTDTQYF
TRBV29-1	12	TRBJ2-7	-	CSVERDPYEQYF
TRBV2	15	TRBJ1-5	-	CASSEALRGNQPQHF
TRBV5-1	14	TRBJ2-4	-	CASSSLEQGNIQYF
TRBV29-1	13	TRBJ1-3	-	CSVRGRIGNTIYF
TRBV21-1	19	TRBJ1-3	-	CASSKAPHRLIPTGNTIYF
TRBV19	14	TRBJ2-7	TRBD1	CASSIRTGGYEQYF
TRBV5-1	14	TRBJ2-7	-	CASSLSSIAYEQYF
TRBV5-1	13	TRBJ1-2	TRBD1	CASSSGTGVAYTF
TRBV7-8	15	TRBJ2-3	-	CASSLGGTSTDTQYF
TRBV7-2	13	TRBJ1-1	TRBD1	CASSLPRTGAAFF